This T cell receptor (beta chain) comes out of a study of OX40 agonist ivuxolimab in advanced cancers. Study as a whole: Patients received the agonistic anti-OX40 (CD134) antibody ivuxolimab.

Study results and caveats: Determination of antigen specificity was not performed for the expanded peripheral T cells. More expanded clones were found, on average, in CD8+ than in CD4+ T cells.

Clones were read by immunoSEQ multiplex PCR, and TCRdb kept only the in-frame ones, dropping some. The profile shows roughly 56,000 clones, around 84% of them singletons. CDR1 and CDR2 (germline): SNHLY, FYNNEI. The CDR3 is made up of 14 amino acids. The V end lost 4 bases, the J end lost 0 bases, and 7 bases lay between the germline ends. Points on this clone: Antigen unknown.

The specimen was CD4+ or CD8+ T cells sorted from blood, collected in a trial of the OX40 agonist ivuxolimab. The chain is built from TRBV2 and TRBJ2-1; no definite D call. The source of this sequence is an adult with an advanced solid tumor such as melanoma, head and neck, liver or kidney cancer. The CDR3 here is CASSVRASYNEQFF. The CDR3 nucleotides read TGTGCCAGCAGTGTACGGGCCTCCTACAATGAGCAGTTCTTC.